This TCR beta chain was sequenced in a study of sequential checkpoint blockade in melanoma. Overall study: Randomization was 1:1 between first-line nivolumab→ipilimumab and ipilimumab→nivolumab.

V lost 5 bases, J lost 3 bases, and 10 bases lay in between. The CDR3 sequence is 13 residues long. Germline CDR1 PRHDT, CDR2 FYEKMQ (reference sequence). Only in-frame clones appear in the TCRdb table, and some are missing; sequencing was by immunoSEQ multiplex PCR. Of under 45,000 clones detected, approximately 85% appear once; the ten largest clones hold around 5.4%. As for treatment: randomized to nivolumab then ipilimumab (arm A) or the reverse (arm B). From thawed PBMCs, live CD3+CD8+ cells negative for CD19 and CD56 were sorted. The rearrangement uses TRBV13 and TRBJ1-1; a weak D match, TRBD1 (6 bases). The sample was CD8+ T cells sorted from blood (inferred from file names), taken from a patient given nivolumab and ipilimumab in sequence. This clonotype was obtained from a human donor with melanoma. In nucleotides, the CDR3 is TGTGCCAGCAGCCCAACAGGGCACACTGAAGCTTTCTTT. Its translation: CASSPTGHTEAFF. Using reference TRBV13 and TRBJ1-1 for the parts outside the CDR3, the full variable domain is AAGVIQSPRHLIKEKRETATLKCYPIPRHDTVYWYQQGPGQDPQFLISFYEKMQSDKGSIPDRFSAQQFSDYHSELNMSSLELGDSALYFCASSPTGHTEAFFGQGTRLTVV.